The present T cell receptor beta chain was sequenced within a study of T cells in tuberculosis (dated by TCRdb to the late 2010s). Background on the whole study: In the study, CD1B tetramers and high-throughput TCR immunosequencing were combined to characterize T cells specific for the mycobacterial lipid antigen glucose monomycolate (GMM). IGRA-negative adolescents, IGRA-positive adolescents with latent tuberculosis and adults with active tuberculosis, more than 9 per group, were compared in a South African clinical cohort. The paper as a whole reports these results and caveats: Smaller mean NN-distances to GMM-specific TCRs were observed in active tuberculosis TCR-alpha repertoires than in IGRA-negative controls, suggesting clonal expansion of GMM-specific TCRs. Clinical samples were selected based on which cryopreserved specimens were available, and the active tuberculosis cases were adults whereas the controls were adolescents. Smaller NN-distances were partly driven by shorter CDR3-alpha lengths in active tuberculosis patients, and statistical significance was not reached for the TCR-beta difference. Using GEM motif frequencies, a classifier achieved about 70% accuracy, whereas a classifier built on the diverse GMM-specific repertoire got to approximately 90% accuracy (AUROC roughly 0.9).

On this clone itself: The clone's antigen remains unknown. No base-level quality is on record; no much larger clone is a single base apart.

At study entry, a tuberculin skin test and the QuantiFERON-TB GOLD In-Tube IGRA were used to screen adolescents for latent tuberculosis infection. Unsorted cryopreserved PBMC were immunosequenced, covering on average approximately 96,000 T cells per clinical donor. Eleven high schools in the Worcester region of the Western Cape, South Africa, served as enrollment sites for adolescents aged 12 to 18 years. Around ten M. tuberculosis-infected adolescents and some ten uninfected adolescents, matched for age and sex, were selected. Adolescent PBMC were isolated from freshly drawn heparinized blood by density centrifugation and cryopreserved. TCR libraries were generated with the immunoSEQ multiplex PCR assay, using TCR-beta and/or TCR-alpha/delta assays for each sample. Amplified TCR libraries were sequenced on the Illumina high-throughput platform. As for how the authors treated the data: Clustering and dimensionality reduction relied on pairwise TCRdist distances among GMM-specific receptors from T cells that were either sorted ex vivo or expanded in vitro. Each clinical repertoire received a mean NN-distance score, defined as the average TCRdist to the nearest 10% of tetramer-positive reference sequences. GEM TCR motif frequency was computed as the fraction of unique TCRs matching known GEM sequences by V/J usage and CDR3 length. Linear discriminant analysis with leave-one-out cross-validation, implemented in scikit-learn, was used to classify active tuberculosis. The immuneACCESS repertoire file appears here via TCRdb, limited to in-frame rearrangements. These files lack a portion of the clones; in checked studies, under half of the deficit traces to unresolved V genes, and the cause of the others is not known. That table supplies the V and J calls and clone size; D and trimming were determined from the DNA. The sample table holds tens of thousands of clones, of which around 95% were seen once. The ten most abundant clones make up under 2.5% of the sample.

CDR1 and CDR2 (SGHTA, FQGNSA) derive from the germline V gene. From its cysteine to its phenylalanine, the CDR3 spans 13 amino acids. Only the CDR3 part of the read is kept: 39 bases, read in frame from the first base. Between the V and J ends, shortened by 1 base and 6 bases respectively, the junction contains 7 bases. The sequence came from a donor aged 10 to 29 with latent tuberculosis or without tuberculosis infection. The chain uses TRBV7-2 and TRBJ2-1; the D gene is not confidently resolved. The source material was PBMCs. The CDR3 has the sequence CASSLGQINEQFF. In nucleotide form, the sequence is TGTGCCAGCAGCTTAGGACAAATCAATGAGCAGTTCTTC.